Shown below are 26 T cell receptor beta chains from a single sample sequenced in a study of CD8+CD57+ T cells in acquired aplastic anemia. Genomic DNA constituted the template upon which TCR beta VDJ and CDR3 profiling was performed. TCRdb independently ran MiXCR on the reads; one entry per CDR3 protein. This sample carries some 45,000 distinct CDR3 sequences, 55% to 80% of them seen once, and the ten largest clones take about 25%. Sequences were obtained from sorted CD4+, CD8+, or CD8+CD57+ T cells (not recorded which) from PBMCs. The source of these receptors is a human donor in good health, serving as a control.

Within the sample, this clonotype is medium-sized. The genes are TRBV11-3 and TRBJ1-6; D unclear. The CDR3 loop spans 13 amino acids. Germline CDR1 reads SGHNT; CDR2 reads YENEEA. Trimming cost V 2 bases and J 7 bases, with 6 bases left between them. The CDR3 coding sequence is TGTGCCAGCAGCTTACTCCCGAATTCACCCCTCCACTTT. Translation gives CASSLLPNSPLHF.

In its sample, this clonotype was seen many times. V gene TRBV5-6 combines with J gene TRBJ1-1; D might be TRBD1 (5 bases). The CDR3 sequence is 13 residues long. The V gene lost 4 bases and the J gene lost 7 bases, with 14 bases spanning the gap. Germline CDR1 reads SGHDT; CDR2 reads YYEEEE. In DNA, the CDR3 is TGTGCCAGCAGCCTGGGGGGATTTGATGAAGCTTTCTTT. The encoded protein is CASSLGGFDEAFF.

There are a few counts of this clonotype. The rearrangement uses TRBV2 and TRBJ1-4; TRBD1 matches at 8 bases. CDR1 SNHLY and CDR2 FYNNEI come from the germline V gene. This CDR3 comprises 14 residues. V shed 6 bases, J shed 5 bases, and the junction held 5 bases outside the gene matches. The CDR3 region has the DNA TGTGCCAGCAGGTGGACAGGGCAAAATGAAAAACTGTTTTTT. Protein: CASRWTGQNEKLFF.

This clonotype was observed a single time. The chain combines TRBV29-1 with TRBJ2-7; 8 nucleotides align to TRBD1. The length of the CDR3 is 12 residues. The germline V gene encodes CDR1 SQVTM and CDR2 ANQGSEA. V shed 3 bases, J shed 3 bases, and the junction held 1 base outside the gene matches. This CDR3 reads CSVDGTGYEQYF. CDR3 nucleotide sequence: TGCAGCGTTGATGGGACAGGCTACGAGCAGTACTTC.

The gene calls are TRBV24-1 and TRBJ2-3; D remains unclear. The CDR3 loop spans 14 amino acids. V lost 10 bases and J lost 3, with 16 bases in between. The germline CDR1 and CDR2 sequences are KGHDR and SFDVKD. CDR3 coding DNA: TGTGCCACGTCCCCAGGAGATAGGACAGATACGCAGTATTTT. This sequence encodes CATSPGDRTDTQYF.

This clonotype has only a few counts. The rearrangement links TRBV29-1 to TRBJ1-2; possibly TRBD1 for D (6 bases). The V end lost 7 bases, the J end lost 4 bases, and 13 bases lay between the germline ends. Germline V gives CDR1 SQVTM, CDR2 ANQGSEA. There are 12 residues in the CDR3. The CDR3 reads CSDRDNLYGYTF. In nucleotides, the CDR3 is TGCAGCGACCGGGACAACCTCTATGGCTACACCTTC.

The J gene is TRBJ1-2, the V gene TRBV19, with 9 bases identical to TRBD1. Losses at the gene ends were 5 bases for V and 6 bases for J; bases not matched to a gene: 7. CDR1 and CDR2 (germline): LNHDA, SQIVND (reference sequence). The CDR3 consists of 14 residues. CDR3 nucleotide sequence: TGTGCCAGTAGTGAACTACAGGGGGCGAATGGCTACACCTTC. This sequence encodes CASSELQGANGYTF.

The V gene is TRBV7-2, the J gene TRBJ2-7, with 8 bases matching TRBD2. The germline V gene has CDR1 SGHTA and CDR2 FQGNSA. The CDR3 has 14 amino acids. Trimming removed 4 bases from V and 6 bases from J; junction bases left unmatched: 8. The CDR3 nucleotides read TGTGCCAGCAGCTCCGGGGGGGCGTCGGGCGAGCAGTACTTC. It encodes CASSSGGASGEQYF.

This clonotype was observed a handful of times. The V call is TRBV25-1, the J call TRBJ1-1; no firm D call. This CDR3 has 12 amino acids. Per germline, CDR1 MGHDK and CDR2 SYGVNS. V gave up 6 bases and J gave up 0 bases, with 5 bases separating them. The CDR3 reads CASSRMNTEAFF. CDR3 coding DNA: TGTGCCAGCAGCCGGATGAACACTGAAGCTTTCTTT.

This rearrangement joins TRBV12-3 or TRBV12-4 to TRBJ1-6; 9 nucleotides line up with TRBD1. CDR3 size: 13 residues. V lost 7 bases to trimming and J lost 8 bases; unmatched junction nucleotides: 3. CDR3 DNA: TGTGCCAGCACCCGGGACAGGGATTCACCCCTCCACTTT. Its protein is CASTRDRDSPLHF.

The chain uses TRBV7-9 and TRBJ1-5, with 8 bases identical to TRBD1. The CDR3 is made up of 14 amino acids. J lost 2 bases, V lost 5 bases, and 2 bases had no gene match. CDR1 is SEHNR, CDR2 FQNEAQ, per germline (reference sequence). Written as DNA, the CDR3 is TGTGCCAGCAGCGGACAGGGACGCAATCAGCCCCAGCATTTT. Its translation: CASSGQGRNQPQHF. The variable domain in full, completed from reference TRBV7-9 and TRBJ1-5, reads DTGVSQNPRHKITKRGQNVTFRCDPISEHNRLYWYRQTLGQGPEFLTYFQNEAQLEKSRLLSDRFSAERPKGSFSTLEIQRTEQGDSAMYLCASSGQGRNQPQHFGDGTRLSIL.

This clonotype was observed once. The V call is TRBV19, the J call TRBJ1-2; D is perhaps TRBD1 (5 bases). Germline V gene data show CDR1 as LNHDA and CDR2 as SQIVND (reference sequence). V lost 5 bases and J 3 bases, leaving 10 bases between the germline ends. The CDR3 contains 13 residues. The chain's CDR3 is CASSQGRHYGYTF. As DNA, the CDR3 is TGTGCCAGTAGTCAGGGCAGGCACTATGGCTACACCTTC.

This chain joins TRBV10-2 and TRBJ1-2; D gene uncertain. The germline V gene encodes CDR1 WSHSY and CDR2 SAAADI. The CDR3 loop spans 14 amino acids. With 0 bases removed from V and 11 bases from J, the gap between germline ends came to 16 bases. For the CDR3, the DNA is TGCGCCAGCAGTGAGTCTTGGTTAGTCGGTGGGTACACCTTC. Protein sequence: CASSESWLVGGYTF.

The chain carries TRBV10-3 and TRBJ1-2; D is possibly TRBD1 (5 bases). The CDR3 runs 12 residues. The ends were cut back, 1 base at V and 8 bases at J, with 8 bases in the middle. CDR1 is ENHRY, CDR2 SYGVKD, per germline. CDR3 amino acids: CAISELGAGYTF. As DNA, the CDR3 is TGTGCCATCAGTGAGTTAGGGGCCGGCTACACCTTC.

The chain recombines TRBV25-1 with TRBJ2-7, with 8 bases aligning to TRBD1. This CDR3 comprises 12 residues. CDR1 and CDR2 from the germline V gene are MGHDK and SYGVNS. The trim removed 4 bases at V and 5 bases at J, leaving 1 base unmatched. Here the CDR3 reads CASSVTGDEQYF. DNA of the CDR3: TGTGCCAGCAGTGTGACAGGGGACGAGCAGTACTTC.

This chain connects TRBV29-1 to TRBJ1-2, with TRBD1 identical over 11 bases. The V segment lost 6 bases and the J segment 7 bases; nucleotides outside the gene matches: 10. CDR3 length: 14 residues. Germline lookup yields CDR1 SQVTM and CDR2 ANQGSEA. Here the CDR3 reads CSVAIGTGGSGYTF. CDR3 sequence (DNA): TGCAGCGTAGCTATCGGGACAGGGGGATCTGGCTACACCTTC.

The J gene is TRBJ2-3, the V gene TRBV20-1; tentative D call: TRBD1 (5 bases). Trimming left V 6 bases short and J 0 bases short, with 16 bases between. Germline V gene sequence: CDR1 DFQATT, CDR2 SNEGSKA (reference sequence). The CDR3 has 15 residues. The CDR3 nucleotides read TGCAGTGCCCACCAGGGTTGGGGCAGCACAGATACGCAGTATTTT. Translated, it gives CSAHQGWGSTDTQYF.

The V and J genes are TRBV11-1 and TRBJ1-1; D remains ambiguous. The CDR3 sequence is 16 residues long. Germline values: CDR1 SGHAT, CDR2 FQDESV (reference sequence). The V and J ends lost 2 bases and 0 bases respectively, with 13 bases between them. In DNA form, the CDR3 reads TGTGCCAGCAGCTTATTACTAGGGTTTATGAACACTGAAGCTTTCTTT. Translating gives CASSLLLGFMNTEAFF. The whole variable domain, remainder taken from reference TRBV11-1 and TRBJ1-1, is EAEVAQSPRYKITEKSQAVAFWCDPISGHATLYWYRQILGQGPELLVQFQDESVVDDSQLPKDRFSAERLKGVDSTLKIQPAELGDSAMYLCASSLLLGFMNTEAFFGQGTRLTVV.

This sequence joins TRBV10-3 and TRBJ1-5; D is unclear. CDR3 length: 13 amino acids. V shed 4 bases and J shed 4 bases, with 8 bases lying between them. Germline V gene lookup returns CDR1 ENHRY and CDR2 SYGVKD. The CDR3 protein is CAISGGENQPQHF. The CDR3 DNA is TGTGCCATCAGTGGCGGGGAAAATCAGCCCCAGCATTTT.

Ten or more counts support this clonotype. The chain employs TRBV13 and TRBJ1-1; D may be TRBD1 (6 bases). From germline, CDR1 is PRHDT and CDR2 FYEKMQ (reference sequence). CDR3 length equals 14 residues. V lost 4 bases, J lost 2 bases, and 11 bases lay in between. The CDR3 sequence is CASSSSGANTEAFF. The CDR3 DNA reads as TGTGCCAGCAGCTCCTCGGGGGCCAACACTGAAGCTTTCTTT. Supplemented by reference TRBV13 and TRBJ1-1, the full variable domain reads AAGVIQSPRHLIKEKRETATLKCYPIPRHDTVYWYQQGPGQDPQFLISFYEKMQSDKGSIPDRFSAQQFSDYHSELNMSSLELGDSALYFCASSSSGANTEAFFGQGTRLTVV.

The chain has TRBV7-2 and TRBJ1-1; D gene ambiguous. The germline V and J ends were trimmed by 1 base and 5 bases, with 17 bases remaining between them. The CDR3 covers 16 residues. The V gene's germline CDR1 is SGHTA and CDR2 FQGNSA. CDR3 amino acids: CASSLEGPGMRTEAFF. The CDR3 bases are TGTGCCAGCAGCTTAGAAGGGCCAGGTATGAGGACTGAAGCTTTCTTT. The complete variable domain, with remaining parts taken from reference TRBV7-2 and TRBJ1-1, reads GAGVSQSPSNKVTEKGKDVELRCDPISGHTALYWYRQSLGQGLEFLIYFQGNSAPDKSGLPSDRFSAERTGGSVSTLTIQRTQQEDSAVYLCASSLEGPGMRTEAFFGQGTRLTVV.

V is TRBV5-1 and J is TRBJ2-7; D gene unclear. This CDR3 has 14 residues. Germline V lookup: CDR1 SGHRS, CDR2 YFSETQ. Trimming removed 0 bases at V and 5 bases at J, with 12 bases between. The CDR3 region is CASSLAEVFHEQYF. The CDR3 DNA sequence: TGCGCCAGCAGCTTGGCCGAGGTCTTCCACGAGCAGTACTTC.

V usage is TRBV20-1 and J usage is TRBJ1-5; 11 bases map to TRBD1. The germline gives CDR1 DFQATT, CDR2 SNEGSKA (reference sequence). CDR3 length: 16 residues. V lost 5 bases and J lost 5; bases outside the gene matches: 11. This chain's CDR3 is CSAFSGTGGEDQPQHF. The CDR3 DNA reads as TGCAGTGCTTTCTCCGGGACAGGGGGTGAAGATCAGCCCCAGCATTTT.

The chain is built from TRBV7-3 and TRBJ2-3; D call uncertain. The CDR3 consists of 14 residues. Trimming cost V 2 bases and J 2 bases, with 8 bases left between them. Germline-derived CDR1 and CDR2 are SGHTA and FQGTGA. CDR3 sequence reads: CASSLFGTTDTQYF. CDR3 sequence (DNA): TGTGCCAGCAGCTTATTCGGTACCACAGATACGCAGTATTTT.

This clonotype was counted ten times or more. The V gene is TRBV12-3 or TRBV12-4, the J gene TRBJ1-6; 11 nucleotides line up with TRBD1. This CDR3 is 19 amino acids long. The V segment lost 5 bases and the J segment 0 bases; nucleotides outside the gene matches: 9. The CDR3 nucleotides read TGTGCCAGCAGTCCGCCGAGGACAGGGGGCCTCTCCTATAATTCACCCCTCCACTTT. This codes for CASSPPRTGGLSYNSPLHF.

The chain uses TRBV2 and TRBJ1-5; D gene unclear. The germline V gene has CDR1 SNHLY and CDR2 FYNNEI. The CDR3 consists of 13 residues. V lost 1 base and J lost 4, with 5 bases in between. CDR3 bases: TGTGCCAGCAGTGAAGTTTTTAATCAGCCCCAGCATTTT. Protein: CASSEVFNQPQHF.